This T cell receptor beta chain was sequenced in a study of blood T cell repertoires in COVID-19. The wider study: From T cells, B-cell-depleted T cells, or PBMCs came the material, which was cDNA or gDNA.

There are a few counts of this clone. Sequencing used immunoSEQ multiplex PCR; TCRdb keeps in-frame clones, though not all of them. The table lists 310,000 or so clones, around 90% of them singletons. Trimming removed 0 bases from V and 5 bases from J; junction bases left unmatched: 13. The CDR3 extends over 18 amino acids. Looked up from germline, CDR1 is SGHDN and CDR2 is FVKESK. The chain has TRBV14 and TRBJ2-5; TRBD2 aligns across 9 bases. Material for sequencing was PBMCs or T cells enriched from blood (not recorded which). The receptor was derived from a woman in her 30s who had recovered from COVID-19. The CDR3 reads CASSQDFGGRALSETQYF. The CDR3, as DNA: TGTGCCAGCAGCCAAGATTTTGGCGGGAGGGCCCTCAGCGAGACCCAGTACTTC.